The 16 T cell receptor beta chains listed next were all sequenced from one sample in a study of blood T cell repertoires in COVID-19. This table comes from immunoSEQ multiplex PCR, and its TCRdb copy is limited to in-frame clones, with some not included. The sample lists about 41,000 clones, about 83% seen once, with roughly 48% in the top ten. The sequenced material came from peripheral blood. The origin of the receptors is a woman of 80 years or more with acute or convalescent COVID-19.

The chain has TRBV30 and TRBJ2-3, with 8 positions matching TRBD2. The CDR3 length is 14 residues. The V and J ends lost 2 bases and 4 bases, in that order; junction bases with no gene match: 5. Looked up from germline, CDR1 is GTSNPN and CDR2 is SVGIG (reference sequence). The CDR3 DNA follows: TGTGCCTGGAGTCGCGGGGGGCGGGCAGATACGCAGTATTTT. Residues: CAWSRGGRADTQYF.

The sample holds a few counts of this clone. This chain uses TRBV3-1 (or the pseudogene TRBV3-2) with TRBJ2-2, with TRBD1 matching over 7 bases. This CDR3 spans 14 amino acids. The V gene's germline CDR1 is LGHDT and CDR2 YNNKEL (reference sequence). The J segment lost 4 bases and the V segment lost 4 bases, leaving 3 bases of the junction unmatched. This CDR3 is CASSRGQVTGELFF. The CDR3 DNA follows: TGTGCCAGCAGCCGCGGACAGGTCACCGGGGAGCTGTTTTTT.

V usage is TRBV19 and J usage is TRBJ2-3, with 7 bases lining up with TRBD2. Unmatched junction bases numbered 10, after V lost 7 bases and J lost 0 bases. This CDR3 has 16 residues. The germline gives CDR1 LNHDA, CDR2 SQIVND (reference sequence). In nucleotides, the CDR3 is TGTGCCAGTACCCCGGGGCGGCGGGGGAGCACAGATACGCAGTATTTT. Its translation: CASTPGRRGSTDTQYF.

V usage is TRBV30 and J usage is TRBJ1-5; no clear D gene. Germline CDR1 reads GTSNPN; CDR2 reads SVGIG (reference sequence). Trimming left V 2 bases short and J 1 base short, with 18 bases between. The CDR3 length is 17 residues. CDR3 residues: CAWSPGRRVKSNQPQHF. As DNA, the CDR3 is TGTGCCTGGAGTCCCGGGAGAAGGGTAAAAAGCAATCAGCCCCAGCATTTT.

V usage is TRBV6-5 and J usage is TRBJ2-7; maybe TRBD2 (7 bases). The CDR3 is made up of 14 amino acids. The V end lost 7 bases, the J end lost 2 bases, and 15 bases lay between the germline ends. The germline V gene has CDR1 MNHEY and CDR2 SVGAGI. The CDR3: CASTPGGRAYEQYF. The CDR3 nucleotides are TGTGCCAGCACCCCGGGGGGCAGAGCCTACGAGCAGTACTTC.

The chain has TRBV9 and TRBJ2-1, with TRBD2 matching over 11 bases. The CDR3 is made up of 15 amino acids. Germline lookup yields CDR1 SGDLS and CDR2 YYNGEE. J lost 5 bases, V lost 5 bases, and 6 bases had no gene match. CDR3 amino acids: CASSSTSGSHNEQFF. The CDR3 DNA follows: TGTGCCAGCAGTAGTACTAGCGGGAGTCACAATGAGCAGTTCTTC. The whole variable domain, remainder taken from reference TRBV9 and TRBJ2-1, is DSGVTQTPKHLITATGQRVTLRCSPRSGDLSVYWYQQSLDQGLQFLIQYYNGEERAKGNILERFSAQQFPDLHSELNLSSLELGDSALYFCASSSTSGSHNEQFFGPGTRLTVL.

The chain uses TRBV5-1 and TRBJ1-1, with D maybe TRBD1 (5 bases). CDR1 and CDR2 from the germline V gene are SGHRS and YFSETQ. Trimming stripped 4 bases from V and 3 bases from J, with 10 bases between. The CDR3 runs to 13 residues. CDR3 sequence: CASSLTQDTEAFF. The CDR3 nucleotides read TGCGCCAGCAGCCTGACACAGGACACTGAAGCTTTCTTT. The whole variable domain, filled in from reference TRBV5-1 and TRBJ1-1, reads KAGVTQTPRYLIKTRGQQVTLSCSPISGHRSVSWYQQTPGQGLQFLFEYFSETQRNKGNFPGRFSGRQFSNSRSEMNVSTLELGDSALYLCASSLTQDTEAFFGQGTRLTVV.

There are a few counts of this clone. The rearrangement links TRBV9 to TRBJ2-1; 9 positions match TRBD2. The germline CDR1 and CDR2 sequences are SGDLS and YYNGEE. The CDR3 is 16 amino acids. With V trimmed by 3 bases and J by 6 bases, 10 bases remained unmatched. The CDR3 nucleotides are TGTGCCAGCAGCGGGCTCCAAGCGGGGGGAATCAATGAGCAGTTCTTC. Its translation is CASSGLQAGGINEQFF.

The chain carries TRBV18 and TRBJ1-2, with 9 bases lining up with TRBD1. With 1 base clipped from V and 2 bases from J, the junction kept 2 bases outside the gene matches. Germline-derived CDR1 and CDR2 are KGHSH and LQKENI. The CDR3 totals 15 residues. In DNA form, the CDR3 reads TGTGCCAGCTCACCACGACAGGGGGACAACTATGGCTACACCTTC. Encoded protein: CASSPRQGDNYGYTF.

This chain joins TRBV11-2 and TRBJ2-1; a possible D gene is TRBD1 (7 bases). The CDR3 covers 13 residues. The germline V gene encodes CDR1 SGHAT and CDR2 FQNNGV. The germline V and J ends were trimmed by 8 bases and 0 bases, with 8 bases remaining between them. The CDR3 here is CASQGGSYNEQFF. The CDR3 bases are TGTGCCAGCCAGGGGGGCTCCTACAATGAGCAGTTCTTC.

The chain employs TRBV21-1 and TRBJ1-1. TRBV21-1 is labeled a pseudogene. The CDR3 has 17 amino acids. CDR3 loop: CASSKDGEFGGATEAFF. In DNA form, the CDR3 reads TGTGCCAGCAGCAAAGATGGGGAGTTTGGAGGGGCTACTGAAGCTTTCTTT.

V gene TRBV29-1 combines with J gene TRBJ1-1, with D perhaps matching TRBD1 (6 bases). CDR3 length equals 13 residues. The V and J ends lost 6 bases and 7 bases respectively, with 18 bases between them. Germline V gene sequence: CDR1 SQVTM, CDR2 ANQGSEA. The CDR3, as DNA: TGCAGCGTGGGCGCTGGGGGGGCTGGTGAAGCTTTCTTT. Residues: CSVGAGGAGEAFF.

The chain links TRBV6-1 to TRBJ1-5; possible D gene TRBD1, 6 bases. CDR1 and CDR2 from the germline V gene are MNHNS and SASEGT. The CDR3 sequence is 15 residues long. V was trimmed by 1 base and J by 5 bases, leaving 12 bases between them. In nucleotides, the CDR3 is TGTGCCAGCAGTGAAGTCCTGGGGGCTGATCAGCCCCAGCATTTT. It yields the protein CASSEVLGADQPQHF.

The rearrangement links TRBV3-1 (or the pseudogene TRBV3-2) to TRBJ1-2; TRBD1 agrees at 10 bases. This CDR3 contains 16 residues. From germline, CDR1 is LGHDT and CDR2 YNNKEL (reference sequence). The V and J ends lost 3 bases and 2 bases, in that order; junction bases with no gene match: 6. CDR3 coding DNA: TGTGCCAGCAGCCATTTAAGGACAGGGGGAAACTATGGCTACACCTTC. This translates into CASSHLRTGGNYGYTF.

The J gene is TRBJ1-2, the V gene TRBV29-1; 8 bases fit TRBD1. There are 14 residues in the CDR3. Germline values: CDR1 SQVTM, CDR2 ANQGSEA. V shed 2 bases and J 4 bases; nucleotides not matched to a gene: 6. The chain's CDR3 is CSVEYTGGSYGYTF. The CDR3 DNA is TGCAGCGTTGAATATACAGGGGGGAGCTATGGCTACACCTTC.

In DNA form, the CDR3 reads TGCGCCAGCAGCTTGGGGGGCCTAAACTATGGCTACACCTTC. Translating it yields CASSLGGLNYGYTF. This chain connects TRBV5-1 to TRBJ1-2; a weak D match, TRBD1 (5 bases). Germline CDR1 and CDR2: SGHRS and YFSETQ. CDR3 length: 14 amino acids. V lost 0 bases, J lost 2 bases, and 8 bases lay in between.